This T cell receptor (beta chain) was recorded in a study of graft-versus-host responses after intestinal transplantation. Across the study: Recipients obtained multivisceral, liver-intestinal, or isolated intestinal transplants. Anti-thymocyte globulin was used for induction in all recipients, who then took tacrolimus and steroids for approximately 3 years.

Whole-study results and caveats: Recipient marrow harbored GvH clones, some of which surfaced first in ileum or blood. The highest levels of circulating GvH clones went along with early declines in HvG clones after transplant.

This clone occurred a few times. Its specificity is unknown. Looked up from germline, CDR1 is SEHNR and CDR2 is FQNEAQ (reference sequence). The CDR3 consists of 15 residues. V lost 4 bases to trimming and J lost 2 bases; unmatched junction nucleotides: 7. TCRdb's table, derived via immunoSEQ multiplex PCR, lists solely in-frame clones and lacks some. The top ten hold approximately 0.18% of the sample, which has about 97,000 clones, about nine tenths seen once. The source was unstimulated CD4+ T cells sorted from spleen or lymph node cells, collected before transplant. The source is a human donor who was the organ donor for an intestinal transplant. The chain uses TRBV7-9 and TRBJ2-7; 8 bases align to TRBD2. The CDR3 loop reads CASSSLAGRPYEQYF. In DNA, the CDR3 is TGTGCCAGCAGCTCCCTAGCGGGCCGACCCTACGAGCAGTACTTC.